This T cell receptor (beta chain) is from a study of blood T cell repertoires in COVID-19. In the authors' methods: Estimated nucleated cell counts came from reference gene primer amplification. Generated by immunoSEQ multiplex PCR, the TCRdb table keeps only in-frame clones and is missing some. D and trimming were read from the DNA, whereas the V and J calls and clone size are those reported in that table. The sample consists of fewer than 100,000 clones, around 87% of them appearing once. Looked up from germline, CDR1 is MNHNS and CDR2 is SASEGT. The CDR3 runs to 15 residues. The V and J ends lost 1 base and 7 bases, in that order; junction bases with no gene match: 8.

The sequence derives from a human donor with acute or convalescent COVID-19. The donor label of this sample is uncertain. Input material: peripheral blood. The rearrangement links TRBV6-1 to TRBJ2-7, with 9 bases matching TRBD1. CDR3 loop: CASSEVAYRGQEQYF. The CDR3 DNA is TGTGCCAGCAGTGAAGTTGCTTACAGGGGGCAAGAGCAGTACTTC.